Below are 6 T cell receptor beta chains sequenced from a single sample in a study of low-dose radiotherapy and immunotherapy resistance in tumors. Gene-specific TRAV and TRBV primers were used for first-strand cDNA, covering alpha and beta chains. Both a constant-region primer and a V-primer adapter served to amplify TCRs across 15 to 20 PCR cycles. One entry per CDR3 protein, called by TCRdb with MiXCR from the reads. The table records 100,000 or so distinct CDR3 sequences, roughly 20% of them present only once. As to time point: after trial treatment. As for treatment: LDRT plus nivolumab, ipilimumab, low-dose cyclophosphamide and aspirin (RACIN trial). Material: PBMCs, obtained after low-dose radiotherapy plus immunotherapy. Source of these receptors: a male donor with prostate cancer.

With respect to this clonotype: A far larger clone is just one base off, so this is likely a read error. The J gene is TRBJ2-3, the V gene TRBV5-4, with 9 bases lining up with TRBD1. CDR1 and CDR2 from the germline V gene are SGHNT and YYREEE (reference sequence). The CDR3 is 17 amino acids. CDR3 in DNA: TGCGCCAGCAGTCTCACAGGGGGCTTCTACGGGCTAGATACGCAGTATTTT. Protein: CASSLTGGFYGLDTQYF.

There are many counts of this clonotype. The chain recombines TRBV4-1 with TRBJ2-1; 11 bases agree with TRBD2. This CDR3 contains 17 residues. CDR1 and CDR2 from the germline V gene are MGHRA and YSYEKL. Trimming at V came to 3 bases and at J to 7 bases, leaving 11 bases not matched to a gene. DNA of the CDR3: TGCGCCAGCAGCCACTCTCCACTAGCGGGGGCTGGGAATGAGCAGTTCTTC. This codes for CASSHSPLAGAGNEQFF.

The table lists this clonotype with many counts. The gene calls are TRBV7-6 and TRBJ1-2; 8 bases are shared with TRBD1. This CDR3 spans 16 amino acids. J was trimmed by 8 bases and V by 3 bases; bases with no gene match: 14. CDR1 is SGHVS, CDR2 FNYEAQ, per germline. CDR3 amino acids: CASSLLTGGGAEGYTF. The CDR3 nucleotides are TGTGCCAGCAGCTTGCTCACAGGGGGAGGGGCGGAAGGCTACACCTTC.

This clonotype was seen ten or more times. The chain recombines TRBV7-9 with TRBJ1-4; D remains unclear. The CDR3 has 16 amino acids. Trimming removed 5 bases at V and 8 bases at J, with 21 bases between. Germline V gene lookup returns CDR1 SEHNR and CDR2 FQNEAQ (reference sequence). CDR3 bases: TGTGCCAGCAGCCTAGGGTTTCGGAGCTCGGGGGAAAAACTGTTTTTT. It translates to CASSLGFRSSGEKLFF.

This clonotype has at least ten counts. The chain recombines TRBV10-3 with TRBJ2-7, with D perhaps TRBD1 (6 bases). The CDR3 runs 12 residues. Germline values: CDR1 ENHRY, CDR2 SYGVKD. V was trimmed by 9 bases and J by 5 bases, leaving 14 bases between them. The CDR3 loop reads CAIGAGVDEQYF. The CDR3 DNA is TGTGCCATAGGAGCAGGGGTCGACGAGCAGTACTTC.

This clonotype came up a few times. This sequence joins TRBV28 and TRBJ1-2, with D perhaps TRBD1 (5 bases). CDR1 MDHEN and CDR2 SYDVKM come from the germline V gene. Trimming removed 5 bases at V and 4 bases at J, with 17 bases between. The CDR3 is 15 residues long. CDR3 amino acids: CASSPLDGGSYGYTF. In DNA, the CDR3 is TGTGCCAGCAGTCCCCTGGACGGGGGGAGCTATGGCTACACCTTC.